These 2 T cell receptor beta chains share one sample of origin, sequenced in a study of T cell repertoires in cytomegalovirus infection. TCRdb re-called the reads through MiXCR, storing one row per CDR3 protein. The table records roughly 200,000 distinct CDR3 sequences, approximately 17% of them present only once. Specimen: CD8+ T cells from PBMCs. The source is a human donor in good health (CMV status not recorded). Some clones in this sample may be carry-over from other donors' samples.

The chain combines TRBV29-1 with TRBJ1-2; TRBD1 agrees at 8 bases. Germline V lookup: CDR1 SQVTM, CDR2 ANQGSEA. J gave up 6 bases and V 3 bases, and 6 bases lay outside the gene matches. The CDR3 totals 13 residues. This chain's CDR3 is CSVEDRVWDGYTF. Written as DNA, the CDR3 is TGCAGCGTTGAGGACAGGGTGTGGGATGGCTACACCTTC.

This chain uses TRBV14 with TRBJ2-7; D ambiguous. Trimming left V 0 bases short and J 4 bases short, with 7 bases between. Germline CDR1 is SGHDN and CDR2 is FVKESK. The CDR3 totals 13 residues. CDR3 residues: CASSQDHGYEQYF. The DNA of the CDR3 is TGTGCCAGCAGCCAAGATCACGGATACGAGCAGTACTTC.